The clone carrying this T cell receptor (beta chain) was observed a handful of times. No antigen is known for it. The repertoire was sequenced with immunoSEQ multiplex PCR; TCRdb's copy has only in-frame clones and lacks some. The sample has more than 70,000 clones; roughly 77% are singletons. The source of the sample is a study of cytotoxic CD8 clonotypes in ibrutinib-treated CLL. Study context: Patients gave response samples after a median about eleven months of treatment, range 6 to 36. When averaged across all of the samples, the counts came to approximately 280,000 productive templates and tens of thousands of productive rearrangements.

With 4 bases removed from V and 6 bases from J, the gap between germline ends came to 13 bases. Germline V CDR1 and CDR2: SGHKS, YYEKEE (reference sequence). CDR3 length: 13 residues. Whole-study findings and limits: Progressing and sustained-remission patients had different sampling times.

The chain employs TRBV5-5 and TRBJ1-1; the D is unclear. This specimen consisted of PBMCs, obtained after 12 months of ibrutinib treatment. This TCR derives from a human donor with chronic lymphocytic leukemia. The CDR3 is CASSRHQVPEAFF. CDR3 DNA: TGTGCCAGCAGCCGTCACCAAGTCCCTGAAGCTTTCTTT.